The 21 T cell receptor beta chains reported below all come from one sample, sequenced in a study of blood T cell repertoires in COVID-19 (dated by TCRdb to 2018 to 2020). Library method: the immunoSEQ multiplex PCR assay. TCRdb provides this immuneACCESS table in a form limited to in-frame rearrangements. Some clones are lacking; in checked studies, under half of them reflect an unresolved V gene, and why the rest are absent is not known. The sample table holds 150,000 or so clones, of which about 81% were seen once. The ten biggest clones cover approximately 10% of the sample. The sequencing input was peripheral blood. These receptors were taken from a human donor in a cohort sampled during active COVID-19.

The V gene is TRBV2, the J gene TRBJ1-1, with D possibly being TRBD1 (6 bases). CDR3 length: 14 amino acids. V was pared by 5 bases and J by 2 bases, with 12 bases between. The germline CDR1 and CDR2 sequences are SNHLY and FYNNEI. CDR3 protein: CASSRQAANTEAFF. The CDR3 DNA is TGTGCCAGCAGTAGACAGGCCGCTAACACTGAAGCTTTCTTT.

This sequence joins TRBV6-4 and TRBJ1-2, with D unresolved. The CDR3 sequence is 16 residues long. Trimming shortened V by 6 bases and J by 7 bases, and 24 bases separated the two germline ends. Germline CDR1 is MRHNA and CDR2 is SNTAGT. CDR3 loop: CASSANVATGIGGYTF. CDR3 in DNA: TGTGCCAGCAGCGCGAATGTCGCAACGGGGATTGGTGGCTACACCTTC.

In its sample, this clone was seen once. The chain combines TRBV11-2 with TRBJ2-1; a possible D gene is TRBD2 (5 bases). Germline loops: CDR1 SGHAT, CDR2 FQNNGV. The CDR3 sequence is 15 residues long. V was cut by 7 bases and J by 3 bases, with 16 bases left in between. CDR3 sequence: CASKSTRDSYNEQFF. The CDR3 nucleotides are TGTGCCAGCAAGAGTACCCGGGATAGCTACAATGAGCAGTTCTTC.

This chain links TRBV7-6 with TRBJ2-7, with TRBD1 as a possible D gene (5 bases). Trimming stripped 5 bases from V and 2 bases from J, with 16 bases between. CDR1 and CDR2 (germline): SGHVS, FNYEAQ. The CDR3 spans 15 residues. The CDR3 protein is CASSEGVDRAYEQYF. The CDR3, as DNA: TGTGCCAGCAGCGAAGGGGTTGATAGGGCCTACGAGCAGTACTTC.

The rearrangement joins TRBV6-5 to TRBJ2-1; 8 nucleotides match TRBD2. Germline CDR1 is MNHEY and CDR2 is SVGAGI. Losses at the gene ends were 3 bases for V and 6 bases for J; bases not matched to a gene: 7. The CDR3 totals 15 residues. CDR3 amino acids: CASSYRGGASNEQFF. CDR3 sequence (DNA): TGTGCCAGCAGTTATCGGGGGGGGGCCTCCAATGAGCAGTTCTTC.

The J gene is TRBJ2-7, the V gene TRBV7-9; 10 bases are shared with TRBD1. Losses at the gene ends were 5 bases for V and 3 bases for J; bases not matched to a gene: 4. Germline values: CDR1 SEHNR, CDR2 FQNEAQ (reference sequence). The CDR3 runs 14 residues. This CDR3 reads CASSADRGLYEQYF. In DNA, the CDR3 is TGTGCCAGCAGCGCAGACAGGGGGCTCTACGAGCAGTACTTC. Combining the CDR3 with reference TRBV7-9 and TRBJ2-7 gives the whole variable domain DTGVSQNPRHKITKRGQNVTFRCDPISEHNRLYWYRQTLGQGPEFLTYFQNEAQLEKSRLLSDRFSAERPKGSFSTLEIQRTEQGDSAMYLCASSADRGLYEQYFGPGTRLTVT.

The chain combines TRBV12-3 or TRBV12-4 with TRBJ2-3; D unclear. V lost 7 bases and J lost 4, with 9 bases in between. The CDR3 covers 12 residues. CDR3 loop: CASTLNSDTQYF. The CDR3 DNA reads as TGTGCCAGCACCTTAAACTCAGATACGCAGTATTTT.

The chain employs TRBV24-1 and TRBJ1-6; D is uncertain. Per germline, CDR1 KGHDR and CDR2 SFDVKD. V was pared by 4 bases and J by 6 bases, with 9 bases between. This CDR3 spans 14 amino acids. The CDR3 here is CATSDGLFNSPLHF. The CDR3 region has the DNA TGTGCCACCAGTGACGGACTATTTAATTCACCCCTCCACTTT.

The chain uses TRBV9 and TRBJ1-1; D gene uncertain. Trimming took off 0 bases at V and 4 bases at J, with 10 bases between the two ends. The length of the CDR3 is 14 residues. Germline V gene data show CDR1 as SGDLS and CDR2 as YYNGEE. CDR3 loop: CASSVEQTGTEAFF. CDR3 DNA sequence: TGTGCCAGCAGCGTAGAACAGACCGGCACTGAAGCTTTCTTT.

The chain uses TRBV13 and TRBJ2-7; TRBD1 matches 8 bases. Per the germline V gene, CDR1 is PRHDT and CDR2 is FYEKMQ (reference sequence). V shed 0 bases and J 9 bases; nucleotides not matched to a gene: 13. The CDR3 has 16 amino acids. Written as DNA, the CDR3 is TGTGCCAGCAGCTTAGGTATGGGGACAGGAAAAAATTGGCAGTACTTC. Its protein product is CASSLGMGTGKNWQYF.

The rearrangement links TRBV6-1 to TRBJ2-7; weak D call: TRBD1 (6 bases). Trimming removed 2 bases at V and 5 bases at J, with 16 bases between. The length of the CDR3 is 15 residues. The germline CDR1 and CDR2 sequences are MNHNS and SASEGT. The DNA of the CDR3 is TGTGCCAGCAGTGAAAAAGAGGGGGTCTTTAACGAGCAGTACTTC. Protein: CASSEKEGVFNEQYF.

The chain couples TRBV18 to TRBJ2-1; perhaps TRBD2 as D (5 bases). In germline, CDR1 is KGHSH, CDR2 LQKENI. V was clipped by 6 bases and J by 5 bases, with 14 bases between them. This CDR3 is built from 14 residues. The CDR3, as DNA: TGTGCCAGCTCCTATTCGGGGATAAACAATGAGCAGTTCTTC. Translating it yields CASSYSGINNEQFF.

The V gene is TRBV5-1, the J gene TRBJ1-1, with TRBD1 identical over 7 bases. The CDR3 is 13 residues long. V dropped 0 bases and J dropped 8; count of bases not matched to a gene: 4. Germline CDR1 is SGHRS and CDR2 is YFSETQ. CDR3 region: CASSLARGLEAFF. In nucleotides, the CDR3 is TGCGCCAGCAGCTTGGCCAGGGGGTTGGAAGCTTTCTTT.

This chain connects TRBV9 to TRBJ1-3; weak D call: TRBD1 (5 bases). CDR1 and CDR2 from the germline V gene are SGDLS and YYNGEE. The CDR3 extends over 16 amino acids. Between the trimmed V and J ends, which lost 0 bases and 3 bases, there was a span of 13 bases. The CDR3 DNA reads TGTGCCAGCAGCGTAGGCCCCTCAGGGATTGGAAACACCATATATTTT. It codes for CASSVGPSGIGNTIYF.

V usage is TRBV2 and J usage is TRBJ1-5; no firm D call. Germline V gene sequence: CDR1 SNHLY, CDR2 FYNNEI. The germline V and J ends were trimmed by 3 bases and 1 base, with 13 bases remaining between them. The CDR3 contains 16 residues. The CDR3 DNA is TGTGCCAGCAGTGAGCGGGCCGAATACAGCAATCAGCCCCAGCATTTT. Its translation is CASSERAEYSNQPQHF.

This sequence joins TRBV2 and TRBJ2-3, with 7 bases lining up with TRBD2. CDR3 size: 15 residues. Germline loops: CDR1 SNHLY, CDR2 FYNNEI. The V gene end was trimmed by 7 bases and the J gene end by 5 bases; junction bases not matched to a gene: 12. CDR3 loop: CASKGIEGREDTQYF. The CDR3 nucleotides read TGTGCCAGCAAGGGGATCGAGGGGAGGGAAGATACGCAGTATTTT.

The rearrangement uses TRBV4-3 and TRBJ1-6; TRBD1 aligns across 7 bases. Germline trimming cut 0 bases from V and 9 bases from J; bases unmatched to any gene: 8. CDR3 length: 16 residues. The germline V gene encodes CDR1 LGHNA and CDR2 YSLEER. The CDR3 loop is CASSQDRQGVTSPLHF. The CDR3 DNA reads TGCGCCAGCAGCCAAGATCGACAGGGAGTTACTTCACCCCTCCACTTT.

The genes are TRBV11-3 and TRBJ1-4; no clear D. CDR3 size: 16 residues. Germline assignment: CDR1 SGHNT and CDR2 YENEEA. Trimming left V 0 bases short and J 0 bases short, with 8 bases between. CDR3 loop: CASSLERNSTNEKLFF. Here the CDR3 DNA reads TGTGCCAGCAGCTTAGAGAGGAACTCAACTAATGAAAAACTGTTTTTT.

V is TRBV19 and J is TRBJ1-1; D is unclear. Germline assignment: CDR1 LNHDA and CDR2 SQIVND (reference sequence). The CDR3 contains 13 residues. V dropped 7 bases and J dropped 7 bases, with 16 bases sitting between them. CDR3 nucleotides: TGTGCCAGTACCTCTTGGAAATCGGGTGAAGCTTTCTTT. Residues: CASTSWKSGEAFF.

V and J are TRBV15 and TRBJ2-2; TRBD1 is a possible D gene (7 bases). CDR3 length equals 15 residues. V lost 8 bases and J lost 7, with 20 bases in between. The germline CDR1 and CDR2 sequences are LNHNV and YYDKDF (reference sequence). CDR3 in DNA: TGTGCCACCTCCCGGGGGACAGCTGGGGACGGGGAGCTGTTTTTT. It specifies CATSRGTAGDGELFF.

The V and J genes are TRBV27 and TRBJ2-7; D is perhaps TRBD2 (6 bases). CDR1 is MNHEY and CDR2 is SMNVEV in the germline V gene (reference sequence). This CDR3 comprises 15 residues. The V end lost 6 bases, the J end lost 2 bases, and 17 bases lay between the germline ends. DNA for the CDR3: TGTGCCAGCAGCGTCCAAGGACGCGGGACCTACGAGCAGTACTTC. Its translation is CASSVQGRGTYEQYF.